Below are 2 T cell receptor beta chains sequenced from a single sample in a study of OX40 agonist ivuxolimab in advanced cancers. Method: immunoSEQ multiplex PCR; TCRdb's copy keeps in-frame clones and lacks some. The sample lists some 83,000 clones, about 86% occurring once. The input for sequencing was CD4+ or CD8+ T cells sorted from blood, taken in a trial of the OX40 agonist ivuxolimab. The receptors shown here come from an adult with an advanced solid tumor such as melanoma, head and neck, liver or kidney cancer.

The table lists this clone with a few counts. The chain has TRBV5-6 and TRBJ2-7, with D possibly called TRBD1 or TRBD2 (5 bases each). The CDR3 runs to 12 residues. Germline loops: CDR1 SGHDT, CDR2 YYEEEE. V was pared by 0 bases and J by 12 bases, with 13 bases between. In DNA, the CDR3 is TGTGCCAGCAGCTTGGTAGGACACAGCGGGTACTTC. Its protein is CASSLVGHSGYF.

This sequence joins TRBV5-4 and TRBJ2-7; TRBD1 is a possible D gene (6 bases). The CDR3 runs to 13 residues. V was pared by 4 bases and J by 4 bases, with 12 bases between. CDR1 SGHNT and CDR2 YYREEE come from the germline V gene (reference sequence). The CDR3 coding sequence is TGTGCCAGCAGCCGCCCCAGGGGTTACGAGCAGTACTTC. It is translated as CASSRPRGYEQYF. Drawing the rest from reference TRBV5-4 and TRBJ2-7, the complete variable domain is ETGVTQSPTHLIKTRGQQVTLRCSSQSGHNTVSWYQQALGQGPQFIFQYYREEENGRGNFPPRFSGLQFPNYSSELNVNALELDDSALYLCASSRPRGYEQYFGPGTRLTVT.